This TCR beta chain was sequenced in a study of Ad26.COV2.S vaccination and SARS-CoV-2 variants. General study findings and limits: Once vaccination had occurred, spike-specific CD8+ and CD4+ T cell responses reportedly showed substantial breadth. The study found higher spike-specific TCR breadth in vaccine than placebo recipients. Assessments of TCR breadth and depth may have underestimated the total T cell responses.

Only in-frame clones appear in the TCRdb table, and some are missing; sequencing was by immunoSEQ multiplex PCR. This table has fewer than 400,000 clones, just over 85% appearing once. Concerning this clone itself: Its antigen is still unknown.

Described treatment: over 15 received Ad26.COV2.S at low or high dose, single or two shots; about 5 received placebo; per-sample allocation not given. Sample collection was performed on day 63 after the first vaccine or placebo injection. The CDR3 extends over 15 amino acids. Looked up from germline, CDR1 is SEHNR and CDR2 is FQNEAQ (reference sequence). The germline V and J ends were trimmed by 1 base and 2 bases, with 12 bases remaining between them. The origin of this receptor is a person between 18 and 65 years old who received the Ad26.COV2.S COVID-19 vaccine or a placebo. The sequenced sample was peripheral blood, obtained in a trial of Ad26.COV2.S vaccine versus placebo. V gene TRBV7-9 combines with J gene TRBJ2-7, with D maybe TRBD1 (5 bases). Written as DNA, the CDR3 is TGTGCCAGCAGCTTAGGGGGCGGACCTACCTACGAGCAGTACTTC. Its translation: CASSLGGGPTYEQYF.